The rows below give T cell receptor beta chains drawn from one sample of a study of blood T cell repertoires in COVID-19. TCRdb's table, derived via immunoSEQ multiplex PCR, lists solely in-frame clones and lacks some. The data hold over 300,000 clones, with more than 75% observed a single time. The source material was PBMCs or T cells enriched from blood (not recorded which). These receptors all come from a woman aged 18-29 years who had recovered from COVID-19. CDR3s include the opening cysteine and the closing phenylalanine or tryptophan. The D gene is left open where the match is weak. Only part of the rows carry a size: once, few, many, or a class if the clone is expanded.

V,D,size,J,CDR3,DNA
TRBV24-1,-,-,TRBJ2-6,CATAGGGANVLTF,TGTGCCACCGCGGGTGGTGGGGCCAACGTCCTGACTTTC
TRBV19,-,-,TRBJ1-5,CASSTAGRMLNQPQHF,TGTGCCAGTAGCACTGCGGGACGGATGCTCAATCAGCCCCAGCATTTT
TRBV27,-,-,TRBJ2-3,CASSSWGGDRRSDTQYF,TGTGCCAGCAGTTCGTGGGGCGGGGACCGCCGCTCAGATACGCAGTATTTT
TRBV18,-,-,TRBJ1-1,CASSPAKGAGTEAFF,TGTGCCAGCTCCCCGGCGAAGGGCGCGGGGACTGAAGCTTTCTTT
TRBV9,TRBD1,-,TRBJ1-6,CASSNDGQGNSPLHF,TGTGCCAGCAGCAACGACGGACAGGGGAATTCACCCCTCCACTTT
TRBV2,TRBD1,few,TRBJ1-1,CASSLQGPEDTEAFF,TGTGCCAGCAGCTTACAGGGGCCGGAGGACACTGAAGCTTTCTTT
TRBV25-1,TRBD1,-,TRBJ1-4,CASTQSTGDVEKLFF,TGTGCCAGCACCCAGTCGACAGGGGATGTGGAAAAACTGTTTTTT
TRBV11-2,-,-,TRBJ1-6,CASSAQGYSPLHF,TGTGCCAGCAGCGCTCAGGGTTATTCACCCCTCCACTTT
TRBV7-9,-,-,TRBJ1-6,CASSLGEWTTTPLHF,TGTGCCAGCAGCTTAGGAGAATGGACAACAACACCCCTCCACTTT
TRBV10-3,TRBD1,-,TRBJ1-1,CAIIEQGSVTEAFF,TGTGCCATCATTGAACAGGGGTCGGTCACTGAAGCTTTCTTT
TRBV4-1,TRBD1,-,TRBJ1-6,CASSQVDRGSSPLHF,TGCGCCAGCAGCCAAGTTGACAGGGGCAGTTCACCCCTCCACTTT
TRBV5-8,-,-,TRBJ2-3,CASSPGQLSYTDTQYF,TGTGCCAGCAGCCCAGGACAGCTTTCATACACAGATACGCAGTATTTT
TRBV7-9,TRBD2,-,TRBJ2-2,CASSSDPQREATVTGELFF,TGTGCCAGCAGCTCCGATCCCCAGCGGGAGGCCACTGTTACCGGGGAGCTGTTTTTT